The T cell receptor beta chain described here comes from a study of a mutant IDH1 vaccine in newly diagnosed glioma. The assay was immunoSEQ multiplex PCR, and TCRdb's table has in-frame clones only and misses some. This table holds tens of thousands of clones, under 90% found once. As concerns this clone: The antigen is unknown.

Per the germline V gene, CDR1 is SGHAT and CDR2 is FQDESV (reference sequence). V was trimmed by 5 bases and J by 9 bases, leaving 17 bases between them. This CDR3 contains 15 residues. Described time point: week 11, during vaccination. With topical imiquimod, each dose of the vaccine consisted of 300 ug of mutant IDH1 20-mer peptide. This TCR came from a man aged 50 to 60 with glioma. This material consisted of PBMCs, taken from a glioma patient whose treatment included an IDH1 peptide vaccine. V gene TRBV11-1 combines with J gene TRBJ1-6; D is uncertain. CDR3 loop: CASSRIREPGSPLHF. Written as DNA, the CDR3 is TGTGCCAGCAGCCGTATCAGAGAACCGGGTTCACCCCTCCACTTT.